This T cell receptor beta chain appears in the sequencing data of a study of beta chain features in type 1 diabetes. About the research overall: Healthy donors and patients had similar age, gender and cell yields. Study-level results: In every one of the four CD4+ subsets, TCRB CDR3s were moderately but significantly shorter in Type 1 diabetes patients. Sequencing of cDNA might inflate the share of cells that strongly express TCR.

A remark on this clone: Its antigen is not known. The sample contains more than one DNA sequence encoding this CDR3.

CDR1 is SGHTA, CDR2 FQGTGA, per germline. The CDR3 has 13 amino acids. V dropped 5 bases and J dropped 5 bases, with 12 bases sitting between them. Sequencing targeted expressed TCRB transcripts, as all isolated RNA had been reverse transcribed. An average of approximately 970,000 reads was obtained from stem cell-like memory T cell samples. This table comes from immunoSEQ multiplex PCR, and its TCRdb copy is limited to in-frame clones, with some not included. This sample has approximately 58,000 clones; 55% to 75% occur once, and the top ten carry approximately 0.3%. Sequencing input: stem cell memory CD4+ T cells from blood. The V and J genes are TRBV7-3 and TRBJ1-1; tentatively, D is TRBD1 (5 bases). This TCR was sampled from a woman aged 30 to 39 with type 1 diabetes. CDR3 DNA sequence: TGTGCCAGCAGCCCCGGGGGAGGGACTGAAGCTTTCTTT. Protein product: CASSPGGGTEAFF.